A single TCR beta chain is shown here with its context. The data stem from a study of blood T cell repertoires in COVID-19. From germline, CDR1 is SGHTA and CDR2 FQGTGA. This CDR3 has 15 residues. Everyone who took part was roughly 18 to 89 years old, and they came from about two dozen US areas. Assignment of participants to cohorts was predicated upon participant-reported clinical history. During the 2 weeks before they entered the study, exposed participants had met someone with a PCR-confirmed or clinician-diagnosed COVID-19 case. The method was immunoSEQ multiplex PCR; TCRdb's version includes in-frame clones alone and lacks a portion of them. The sample yields hundreds of thousands of clones, 90% seen once.

The sample comprised PBMCs or T cells enriched from blood (not recorded which). The chain couples TRBV7-3 to TRBJ2-3; TRBD1 matches 7 bases. The TCR sequence derives from a man aged 45-65 years who had been exposed to COVID-19. The CDR3 sequence: CEGGQNRSSTDTQYF. CDR3 nucleotide sequence: TGTGAAGGGGGACAGAATAGATCTAGCACAGATACGCAGTATTTT.